These 29 T cell receptor beta chains came from one sample sequenced in a study of identical twins. TCRdb reprocessed the 5' RACE reads via MiXCR and lists one record per CDR3 protein. The repertoire holds under 900,000 distinct CDR3 sequences, 9% to 15% seen once, with roughly 1.5% in the top ten. The same sample was also used in a study of yellow fever vaccine responses in identical twins.

Sequencing was performed on PBMCs. All receptors derive from a woman aged 18-29 years in good health.

In this sample, this clonotype turned up a few times. This chain connects TRBV29-1 to TRBJ2-1; 7 bases agree with TRBD2. The CDR3 is 14 amino acids. CDR1 is SQVTM and CDR2 is ANQGSEA in the germline V gene. Trimming at V came to 6 bases and at J to 4 bases, leaving 9 bases not matched to a gene. The CDR3 sequence is CSVPWPSGYNEQFF. The CDR3 DNA follows: TGCAGCGTCCCTTGGCCTAGCGGATACAATGAGCAGTTCTTC.

A few counts support this clonotype. The chain is built from TRBV7-9 and TRBJ1-2; D is undetermined. V shed 2 bases and J shed 8 bases, with 9 bases lying between them. This CDR3 spans 12 amino acids. The V gene's germline CDR1 is SEHNR and CDR2 FQNEAQ (reference sequence). The CDR3 bases are TGTGCCAGCAGCTTACCCGCGACGGGCTACACCTTC. Translating it yields CASSLPATGYTF.

This clonotype was seen only a few times. The V call is TRBV2, the J call TRBJ2-3, with 8 bases matching TRBD2. Germline CDR1 is SNHLY and CDR2 is FYNNEI. With 8 bases clipped from V and 4 bases from J, the junction kept 11 bases outside the gene matches. The CDR3 is 15 amino acids. CDR3 DNA sequence: TGTGCCAGCTCCCGGACTAGCTTATTTGCAGATACGCAGTATTTT. Its protein is CASSRTSLFADTQYF. Full variable domain (missing parts from reference TRBV2 and TRBJ2-3): EPEVTQTPSHQVTQMGQEVILRCVPISNHLYFYWYRQILGQKVEFLVSFYNNEISEKSEIFDDQFSVERPDGSNFTLKIRSTKLEDSAMYFCASSRTSLFADTQYFGPGTRLTVL.

This clonotype was observed a few times. The V call is TRBV7-9, the J call TRBJ1-1; no reliable D call. The CDR3 covers 17 residues. Germline assignment: CDR1 SEHNR and CDR2 FQNEAQ (reference sequence). With 5 bases removed from V and 1 base from J, the gap between germline ends came to 20 bases. The CDR3 region is CASSPQEGLTPNTEAFF. The CDR3, as DNA: TGTGCCAGCAGCCCCCAAGAGGGCCTAACACCGAACACTGAAGCTTTCTTT.

This clonotype came up a few times. This chain's CDR3 is CASTRGQDPTQHF. The DNA of the CDR3 is TGTGCCAGCACCCGAGGACAGGACCCAACTCAGCATTTT. The J gene is TRBJ1-5, the V gene TRBV28, with 7 bases lining up with TRBD1. Germline loops: CDR1 MDHEN, CDR2 SYDVKM. The length of the CDR3 is 13 residues. With 7 bases clipped from V and 13 bases from J, the junction kept 13 bases outside the gene matches.

There are a few counts of this clonotype. The chain recombines TRBV7-3 with TRBJ1-5; TRBD1 matches at 8 bases. Trimming at V came to 6 bases and at J to 6 bases, leaving 4 bases not matched to a gene. CDR1 is SGHTA, CDR2 FQGTGA, per germline. The CDR3 contains 13 residues. CDR3 DNA sequence: TGTGCCAGCAGTTCTGACAGGGGTCAGCCCCAGCATTTT. It is translated as CASSSDRGQPQHF.

The chain has TRBV7-2 and TRBJ2-5, with 9 bases identical to TRBD2. The CDR3 length is 16 residues. The germline CDR1 and CDR2 sequences are SGHTA and FQGNSA. The V and J ends lost 0 bases and 5 bases, in that order; junction bases with no gene match: 7. The CDR3 coding sequence is TGTGCCAGCAGCTTAGCCCGCAGCGGGAGGTGGGAGACCCAGTACTTC. Translated, it gives CASSLARSGRWETQYF.

This clonotype was observed a handful of times. The CDR3 sequence is CASSQGLAGGGNIQYF. The CDR3 region has the DNA TGTGCCAGCAGCCAGGGACTAGCGGGAGGGGGGAACATTCAGTACTTC. This sequence joins TRBV4-2 and TRBJ2-4, with 16 bases aligning to TRBD2. The germline V gene has CDR1 LGHNA and CDR2 YNFKEQ. The CDR3 runs to 16 residues. With 3 bases clipped from V and 7 bases from J, the junction kept 3 bases outside the gene matches.

This clonotype was counted a few times. The V call is TRBV11-1, the J call TRBJ2-3; D is undetermined. Germline CDR1 is SGHAT and CDR2 is FQDESV (reference sequence). Trimming pared 5 bases from V and 4 bases from J, leaving 19 bases between. This CDR3 comprises 16 residues. CDR3 DNA: TGTGCCAGCAGCCCGACGGGTAGCCCCCTTCCAGATACGCAGTATTTT. Amino acids: CASSPTGSPLPDTQYF.

The chain has TRBV18 and TRBJ2-3; D gene uncertain. V was trimmed by 0 bases and J by 6 bases, leaving 13 bases between them. There are 15 residues in the CDR3. In germline, CDR1 is KGHSH, CDR2 LQKENI. The CDR3 loop is CASSPPGLHMDTQYF. The DNA for the CDR3 is TGTGCCAGCTCACCACCGGGATTACACATGGATACGCAGTATTTT.

This clonotype showed up just a few times. The V gene is TRBV6-5, the J gene TRBJ2-1; 7 bases are a match to TRBD1. The CDR3 has 16 amino acids. CDR1 is MNHEY and CDR2 is SVGAGI in the germline V gene. Trimming cost V 0 bases and J 0 bases; bases outside gene matches: 2. In DNA, the CDR3 is TGTGCCAGCAGTTACTCTCCAGGGGGCTCCTACAATGAGCAGTTCTTC. Its protein product is CASSYSPGGSYNEQFF.

This clonotype was seen just once. V is TRBV7-6 and J is TRBJ2-1, with 8 bases lining up with TRBD1. This CDR3 comprises 14 residues. Looked up from germline, CDR1 is SGHVS and CDR2 is FNYEAQ. The V and J ends lost 5 bases and 6 bases, in that order; junction bases with no gene match: 6. CDR3: CASSPFDRGNEQFF. The DNA of the CDR3 is TGTGCCAGCAGCCCATTCGACAGGGGCAATGAGCAGTTCTTC.

The V and J genes are TRBV5-1 and TRBJ1-4; maybe TRBD1 (5 bases). The CDR3 extends over 14 amino acids. The germline V gene has CDR1 SGHRS and CDR2 YFSETQ. The ends were cut back, 6 bases at V and 3 bases at J, with 12 bases in the middle. CDR3 sequence (DNA): TGCGCCAGCACGTCGGGGGGGGCTAATGAAAAACTGTTTTTT. Translated: CASTSGGANEKLFF. The whole variable domain, remainder taken from reference TRBV5-1 and TRBJ1-4, is KAGVTQTPRYLIKTRGQQVTLSCSPISGHRSVSWYQQTPGQGLQFLFEYFSETQRNKGNFPGRFSGRQFSNSRSEMNVSTLELGDSALYLCASTSGGANEKLFFGSGTQLSVL.

There are many counts of this clonotype. J is TRBJ2-5 and V is TRBV24-1; 10 bases fit TRBD2. Germline V gene data show CDR1 as KGHDR and CDR2 as SFDVKD. The length of the CDR3 is 16 residues. The trim removed 1 base at V and 5 bases at J, leaving 6 bases unmatched. CDR3 in amino acids: CATSDFPSGRGETQYF. Written as DNA, the CDR3 is TGTGCCACCAGTGATTTTCCTAGCGGGAGAGGGGAGACCCAGTACTTC.

This clonotype has more than one count but fewer than ten. The chain recombines TRBV4-1 with TRBJ2-1, with 11 bases fitting TRBD2. This CDR3 is built from 18 residues. Trimming removed 4 bases from V and 7 bases from J; junction bases left unmatched: 15. CDR1 is MGHRA and CDR2 is YSYEKL in the germline V gene. The CDR3 DNA sequence: TGCGCCAGCAGCCGCGGGACTAGCGGACTTAAAGGGTGGAATGAGCAGTTCTTC. It yields the protein CASSRGTSGLKGWNEQFF.

This rearrangement joins TRBV4-1 to TRBJ1-5; perhaps TRBD1 as D (5 bases). This CDR3 has 14 residues. CDR1 is MGHRA, CDR2 YSYEKL, per germline. Trimming removed 1 base at V and 6 bases at J, with 10 bases between. The CDR3 region is CASSQARDRQPQHF. The CDR3 DNA follows: TGCGCCAGCAGCCAAGCCAGGGACCGTCAGCCCCAGCATTTT.

This clonotype was seen more than once but under ten times. The genes are TRBV6-5 and TRBJ2-7; the D gene is possibly TRBD2 (5 bases). The CDR3 totals 15 residues. Trimming shortened V by 4 bases and J by 7 bases, and 20 bases separated the two germline ends. Germline V lookup: CDR1 MNHEY, CDR2 SVGAGI. The CDR3 here is CASSSPGREPGEQYF. The CDR3, as DNA: TGTGCCAGCAGTTCACCGGGTCGAGAACCGGGGGAGCAGTACTTC.

The rearrangement uses TRBV2 and TRBJ1-3; TRBD1 matches at 7 bases. The CDR3 totals 15 residues. J lost 5 bases, V lost 8 bases, and 12 bases had no gene match. Germline CDR1 and CDR2: SNHLY and FYNNEI. The DNA for the CDR3 is TGTGCCAGCGAGCCAAGCTCGGACAGGCGAAACACCATATATTTT. Its protein product is CASEPSSDRRNTIYF.

The chain carries TRBV7-2 and TRBJ2-2, with a tentative D call TRBD2 (6 bases). Germline values: CDR1 SGHTA, CDR2 FQGNSA. V was shortened by 6 bases and J by 7 bases, with 18 bases between the two germline ends. The CDR3 spans 15 residues. The CDR3 sequence is CASRQPWEVGGELFF. CDR3 coding DNA: TGTGCCAGCAGGCAGCCTTGGGAGGTCGGCGGGGAGCTGTTTTTT.

This chain uses TRBV7-8 with TRBJ2-2; a possible D gene is TRBD1 (6 bases). The V and J ends lost 6 bases and 1 base respectively, with 12 bases between them. Germline CDR1 is SGHVS and CDR2 is FQNEAQ. This CDR3 spans 15 amino acids. CDR3 nucleotides: TGTGCCAGCAGTTTCATCAGGGGGAACACCGGGGAGCTGTTTTTT. It encodes CASSFIRGNTGELFF. The full variable domain, its missing parts supplied by reference TRBV7-8 and TRBJ2-2, is GAGVSQSPRYKVAKRGQDVALRCDPISGHVSLFWYQQALGQGPEFLTYFQNEAQLDKSGLPSDRFFAERPEGSVSTLKIQRTQQEDSAVYLCASSFIRGNTGELFFGEGSRLTVL.

The sample holds many counts of this clonotype. The rearrangement links TRBV29-1 to TRBJ2-5; D is perhaps TRBD2 (5 bases). The CDR3 has 13 residues. V dropped 4 bases and J dropped 5 bases, with 14 bases sitting between them. Germline V gene lookup returns CDR1 SQVTM and CDR2 ANQGSEA. Here the CDR3 DNA reads TGCAGCGTTGTGCGGAATAGCGTTGAGACCCAGTACTTC. Encoded protein: CSVVRNSVETQYF.

There are a few counts of this clonotype. The gene calls are TRBV6-5 and TRBJ1-6; 11 nucleotides match TRBD1. The CDR3 runs 19 residues. V trimming: 2 bases; J trimming: 13 bases; junction bases outside the gene matches: 19. Per germline, CDR1 MNHEY and CDR2 SVGAGI. The CDR3 sequence: CASSYRTGQGALYFHPLHF. CDR3 bases: TGTGCCAGCAGTTACCGAACTGGACAGGGGGCCCTATATTTTCACCCCCTCCACTTT.

The chain combines TRBV20-1 with TRBJ2-3, with 8 positions matching TRBD2. Trimming at V came to 4 bases and at J to 3 bases, leaving 15 bases not matched to a gene. Germline V gives CDR1 DFQATT, CDR2 SNEGSKA (reference sequence). The CDR3 extends over 17 amino acids. DNA for the CDR3: TGCAGTGCTACCTGGGCTAGCGGGTTGTGGGTAACAGATACGCAGTATTTT. It specifies CSATWASGLWVTDTQYF.

This clonotype was counted a few times. This chain links TRBV7-2 with TRBJ2-2, with D perhaps matching TRBD2 (6 bases). The CDR3 length is 14 residues. The germline V and J ends were trimmed by 3 bases and 5 bases, with 10 bases remaining between them. Per germline, CDR1 SGHTA and CDR2 FQGNSA. CDR3 coding DNA: TGTGCCAGCAGCTTTTTAGGGAGGACCGGGGAGCTGTTTTTT. Its protein product is CASSFLGRTGELFF. Full variable domain (outside the CDR3, taken from reference TRBV7-2 and TRBJ2-2): GAGVSQSPSNKVTEKGKDVELRCDPISGHTALYWYRQSLGQGLEFLIYFQGNSAPDKSGLPSDRFSAERTGGSVSTLTIQRTQQEDSAVYLCASSFLGRTGELFFGEGSRLTVL.

This clonotype was counted between two and nine times. The chain has TRBV20-1 and TRBJ2-1, with 10 bases aligning to TRBD2. Trimming cost V 1 base and J 2 bases; bases outside gene matches: 5. From germline, CDR1 is DFQATT and CDR2 SNEGSKA (reference sequence). This CDR3 region has 16 residues. The CDR3 DNA sequence: TGCAGTGCTAGAGTAGGAACTAGCGGGGCCTACAATGAGCAGTTCTTC. Its protein is CSARVGTSGAYNEQFF.

This clonotype was detected many times. The rearrangement links TRBV12-3 or TRBV12-4 to TRBJ2-2; 7 positions agree with TRBD2. V lost 3 bases, J lost 8 bases, and 15 bases stayed unmatched. This CDR3 spans 17 amino acids. DNA for the CDR3: TGTGCCAGCAGTTTTTGGGGAGGGGCTAGCGGCCCTGGGGAGCTGTTTTTT. Encoded protein: CASSFWGGASGPGELFF.

This clonotype has a count of ten or more. The V call is TRBV15, the J call TRBJ2-1; no clear D gene. Trimming took off 0 bases at V and 4 bases at J, with 16 bases between the two ends. CDR3 length: 17 residues. Germline lookup yields CDR1 LNHNV and CDR2 YYDKDF (reference sequence). In DNA, the CDR3 is TGTGCCACCAGCAGAGATTCACCCCTTGGAGAATACAATGAGCAGTTCTTC. It yields the protein CATSRDSPLGEYNEQFF.

This chain uses TRBV27 with TRBJ1-6, with a weak D call TRBD1 (6 bases). The CDR3 totals 15 residues. CDR1 MNHEY and CDR2 SMNVEV come from the germline V gene (reference sequence). Trimming took off 8 bases at V and 7 bases at J, with 18 bases between the two ends. The CDR3 DNA reads TGTGCCAGCGGAATCAGGGGAGGGTGGAATTCACCCCTCCACTTT. Amino acid sequence: CASGIRGGWNSPLHF.

This clonotype was seen a handful of times. CDR3: CASSQVSPFYEQYF. The CDR3 DNA is TGTGCCAGCAGCCAAGTTAGCCCGTTCTACGAGCAGTACTTC. The rearrangement uses TRBV14 and TRBJ2-7; no reliable D call. Per the germline V gene, CDR1 is SGHDN and CDR2 is FVKESK. The CDR3 covers 14 residues. V gave up 1 base and J gave up 3 bases, with 10 bases separating them.